This TCR beta chain was sequenced during a study of blood T cell repertoires in COVID-19. Original methodology: Estimation of nucleated cell counts relied on the amplification of reference gene primers. Assay: immunoSEQ multiplex PCR; the TCRdb copy retains only in-frame clones and omits some. V, J and clone size are taken as reported in that table, and D and trimming were inferred from the DNA itself. The sample holds 250,000 to 350,000 clones, 65% to 85% seen once. Looked up from germline, CDR1 is SEHNR and CDR2 is FQNEAQ (reference sequence). The CDR3 is 13 residues long. V shed 0 bases and J shed 4 bases, with 6 bases lying between them.

This clonotype was obtained from a woman aged 50 to 60 with acute or convalescent COVID-19. The sequencing sample was made of peripheral blood. The rearrangement joins TRBV7-9 to TRBJ1-2; maybe TRBD1 (5 bases). The CDR3, as DNA: TGTGCCAGCAGCTTAGCGGGGGGCTATGGCTACACCTTC. Its translation is CASSLAGGYGYTF.